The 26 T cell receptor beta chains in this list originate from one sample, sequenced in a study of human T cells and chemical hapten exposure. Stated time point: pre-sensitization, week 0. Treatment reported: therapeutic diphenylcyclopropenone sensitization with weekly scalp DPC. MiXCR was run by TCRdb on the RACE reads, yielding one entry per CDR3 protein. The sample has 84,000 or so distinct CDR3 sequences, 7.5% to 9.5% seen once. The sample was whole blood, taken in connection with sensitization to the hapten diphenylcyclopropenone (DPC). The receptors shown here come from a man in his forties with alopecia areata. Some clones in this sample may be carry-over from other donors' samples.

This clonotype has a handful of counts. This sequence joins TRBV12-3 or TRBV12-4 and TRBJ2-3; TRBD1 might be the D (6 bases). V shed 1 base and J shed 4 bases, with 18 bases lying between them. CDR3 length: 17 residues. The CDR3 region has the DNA TGTGCCAGCAGTTTAGGGCTAGGACGCCCAGGGGCAGATACGCAGTATTTT. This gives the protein CASSLGLGRPGADTQYF.

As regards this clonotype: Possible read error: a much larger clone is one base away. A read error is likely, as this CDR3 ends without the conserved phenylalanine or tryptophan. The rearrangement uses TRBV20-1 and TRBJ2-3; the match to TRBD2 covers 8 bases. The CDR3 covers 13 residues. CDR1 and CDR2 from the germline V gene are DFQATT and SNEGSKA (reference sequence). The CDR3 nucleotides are TGCAGCCAAGACGGGAGGGCCAAAGATACGCAGTATATT. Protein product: CSQDGRAKDTQYI.

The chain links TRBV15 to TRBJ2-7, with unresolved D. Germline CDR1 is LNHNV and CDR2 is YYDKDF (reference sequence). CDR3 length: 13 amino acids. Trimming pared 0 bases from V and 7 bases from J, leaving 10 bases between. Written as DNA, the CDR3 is TGTGCCACCAGCAGAGATCATGGGCGGGAGCAGTACTTC. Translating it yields CATSRDHGREQYF.

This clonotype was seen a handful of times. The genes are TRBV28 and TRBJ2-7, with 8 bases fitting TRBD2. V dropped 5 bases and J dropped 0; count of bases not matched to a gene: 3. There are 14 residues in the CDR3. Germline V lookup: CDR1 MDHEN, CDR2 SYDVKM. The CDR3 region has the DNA TGTGCCAGCAGTGCTAGCGGGCTCTCCTACGAGCAGTACGTC. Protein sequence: CASSASGLSYEQYV.

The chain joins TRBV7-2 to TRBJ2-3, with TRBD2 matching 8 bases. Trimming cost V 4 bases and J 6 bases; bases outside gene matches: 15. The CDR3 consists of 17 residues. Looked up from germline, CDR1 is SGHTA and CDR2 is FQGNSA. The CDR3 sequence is CASSSNGWTSPWDTQYF. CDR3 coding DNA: TGTGCCAGCAGCTCAAACGGATGGACTAGCCCTTGGGATACGCAGTATTTT. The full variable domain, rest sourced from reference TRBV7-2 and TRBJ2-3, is GAGVSQSPSNKVTEKGKDVELRCDPISGHTALYWYRQSLGQGLEFLIYFQGNSAPDKSGLPSDRFSAERTGGSVSTLTIQRTQQEDSAVYLCASSSNGWTSPWDTQYFGPGTRLTVL.

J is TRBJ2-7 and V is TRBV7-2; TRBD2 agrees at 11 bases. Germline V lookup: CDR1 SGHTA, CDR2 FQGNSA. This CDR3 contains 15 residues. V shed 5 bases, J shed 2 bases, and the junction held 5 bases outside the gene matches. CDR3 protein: CASSTRLAGTYEQYF. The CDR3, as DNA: TGTGCCAGCAGCACGAGACTAGCGGGAACCTACGAGCAGTACTTC.

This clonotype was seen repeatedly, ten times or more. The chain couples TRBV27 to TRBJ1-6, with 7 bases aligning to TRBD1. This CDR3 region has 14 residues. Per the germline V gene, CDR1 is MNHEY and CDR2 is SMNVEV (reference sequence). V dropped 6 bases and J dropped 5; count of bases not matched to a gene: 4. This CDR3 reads CASRLTGHNSPLHF. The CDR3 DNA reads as TGTGCCAGCAGGTTGACAGGGCATAATTCACCCCTCCACTTT.

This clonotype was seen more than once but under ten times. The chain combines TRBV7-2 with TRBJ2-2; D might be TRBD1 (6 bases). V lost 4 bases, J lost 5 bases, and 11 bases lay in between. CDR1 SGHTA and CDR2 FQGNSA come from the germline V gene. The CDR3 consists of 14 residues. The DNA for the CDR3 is TGTGCCAGCAGCTCAGGGGTGGGGACCGGGGAGCTGTTTTTT. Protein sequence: CASSSGVGTGELFF. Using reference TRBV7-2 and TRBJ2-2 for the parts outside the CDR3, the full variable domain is GAGVSQSPSNKVTEKGKDVELRCDPISGHTALYWYRQSLGQGLEFLIYFQGNSAPDKSGLPSDRFSAERTGGSVSTLTIQRTQQEDSAVYLCASSSGVGTGELFFGEGSRLTVL.

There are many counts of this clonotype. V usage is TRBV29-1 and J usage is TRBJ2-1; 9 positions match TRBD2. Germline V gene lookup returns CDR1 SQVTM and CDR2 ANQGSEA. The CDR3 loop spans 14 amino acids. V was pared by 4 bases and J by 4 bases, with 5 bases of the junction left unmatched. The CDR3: CSVVLAGLYNEQFF. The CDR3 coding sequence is TGCAGCGTTGTCCTAGCGGGGTTGTACAATGAGCAGTTCTTC.

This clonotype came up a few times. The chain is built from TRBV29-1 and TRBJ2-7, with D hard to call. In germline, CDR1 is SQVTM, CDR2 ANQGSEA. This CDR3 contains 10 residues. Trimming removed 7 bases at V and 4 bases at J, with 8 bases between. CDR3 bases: TGCAGCGGCCACGGGTACGAGCAGTACGTC. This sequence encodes CSGHGYEQYV.

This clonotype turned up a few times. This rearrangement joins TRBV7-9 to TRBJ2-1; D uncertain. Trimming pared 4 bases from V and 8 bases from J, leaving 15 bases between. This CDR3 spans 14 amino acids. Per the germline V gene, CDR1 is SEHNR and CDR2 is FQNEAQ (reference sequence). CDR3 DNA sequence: TGTGCCAGCAGCTCTACGTGGGCTTCGGATGAGCAGTTCTTC. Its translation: CASSSTWASDEQFF. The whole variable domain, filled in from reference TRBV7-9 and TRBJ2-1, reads DTGVSQNPRHKITKRGQNVTFRCDPISEHNRLYWYRQTLGQGPEFLTYFQNEAQLEKSRLLSDRFSAERPKGSFSTLEIQRTEQGDSAMYLCASSSTWASDEQFFGPGTRLTVL.

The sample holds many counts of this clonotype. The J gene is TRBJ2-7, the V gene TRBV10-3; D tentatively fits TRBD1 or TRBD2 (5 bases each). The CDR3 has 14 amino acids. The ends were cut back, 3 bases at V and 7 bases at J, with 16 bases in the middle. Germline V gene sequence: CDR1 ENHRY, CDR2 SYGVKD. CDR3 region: CAISDLGAGQEQYV. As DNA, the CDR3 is TGTGCCATCAGTGACCTCGGGGCAGGGCAAGAGCAGTACGTC.

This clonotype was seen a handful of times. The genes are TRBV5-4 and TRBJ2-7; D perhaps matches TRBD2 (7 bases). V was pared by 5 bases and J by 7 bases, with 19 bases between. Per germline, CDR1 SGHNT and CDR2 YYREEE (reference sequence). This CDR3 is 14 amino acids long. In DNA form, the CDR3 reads TGTGCCAGCAGGCGTGGGGGGGGGCTCCGGGAGCAGTACTTC. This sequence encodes CASRRGGGLREQYF.

CDR3 region: CASSLAPDTQYF. For the CDR3, the DNA is TGTGCCAGCAGCCTAGCCCCCGATACGCAGTATTTT. The V and J genes are TRBV6-2 or TRBV6-3 and TRBJ2-3, with D maybe TRBD2 (5 bases). Germline V gives CDR1 MNHEY, CDR2 SVGEGT. Trimming shortened V by 6 bases and J by 6 bases, and 10 bases separated the two germline ends. CDR3 size: 12 residues.

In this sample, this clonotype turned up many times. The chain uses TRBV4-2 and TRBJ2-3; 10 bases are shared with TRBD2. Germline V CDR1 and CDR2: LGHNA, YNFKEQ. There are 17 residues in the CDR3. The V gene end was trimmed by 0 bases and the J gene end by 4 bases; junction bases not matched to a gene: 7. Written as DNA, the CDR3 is TGTGCCAGCAGCCAAGATTCGCCTAGCGGGAGCTCAGATACGCAGTATTTT. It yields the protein CASSQDSPSGSSDTQYF.

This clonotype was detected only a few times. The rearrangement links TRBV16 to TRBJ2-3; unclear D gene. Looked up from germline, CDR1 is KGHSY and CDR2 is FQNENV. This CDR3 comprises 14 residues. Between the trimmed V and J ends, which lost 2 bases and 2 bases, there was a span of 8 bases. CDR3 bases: TGTGCCAGCAGCCAAGGTCGATCCACAGATACGCAGTATTTT. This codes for CASSQGRSTDTQYF. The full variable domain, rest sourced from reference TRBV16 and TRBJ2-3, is GEEVAQTPKHLVRGEGQKAKLYCAPIKGHSYVFWYQQVLKNEFKFLISFQNENVFDETGMPKERFSAKCLPNSPCSLEIQATKLEDSAVYFCASSQGRSTDTQYFGPGTRLTVL.

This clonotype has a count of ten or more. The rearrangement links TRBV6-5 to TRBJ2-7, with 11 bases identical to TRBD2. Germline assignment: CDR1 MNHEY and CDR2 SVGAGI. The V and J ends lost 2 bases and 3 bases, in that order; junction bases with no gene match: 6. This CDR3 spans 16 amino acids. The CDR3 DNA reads TGTGCCAGCAGTTACGACACTAGCGGGAGAATCTACGAGCAGTACTTC. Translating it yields CASSYDTSGRIYEQYF.

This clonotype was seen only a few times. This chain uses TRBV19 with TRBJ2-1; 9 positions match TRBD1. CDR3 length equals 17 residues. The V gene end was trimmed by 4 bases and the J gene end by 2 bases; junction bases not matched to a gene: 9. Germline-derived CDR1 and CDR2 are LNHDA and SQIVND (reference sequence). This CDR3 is CASSTDHTGGPYNEQFF. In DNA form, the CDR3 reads TGTGCCAGTAGTACAGACCACACAGGGGGCCCCTACAATGAGCAGTTCTTC.

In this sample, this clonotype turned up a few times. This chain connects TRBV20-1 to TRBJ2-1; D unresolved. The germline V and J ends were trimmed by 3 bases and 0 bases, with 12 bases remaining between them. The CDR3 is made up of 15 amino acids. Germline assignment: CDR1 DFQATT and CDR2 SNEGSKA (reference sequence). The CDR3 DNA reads TGCAGTGCTAGGGCCCATAAGAGCTCCTACAATGAGCAGTTCTTC. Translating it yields CSARAHKSSYNEQFF.

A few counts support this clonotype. DNA for the CDR3: TGTGCCAGCAGTCGGACTAGCGGGAGGGCCGCGAGGAATTCCAATGAGCAGTTCTTC. It encodes CASSRTSGRAARNSNEQFF. The chain links TRBV12-3 or TRBV12-4 to TRBJ2-1; TRBD2 agrees at 15 bases. The CDR3 spans 19 residues. V trimming: 5 bases; J trimming: 6 bases; junction bases outside the gene matches: 14.

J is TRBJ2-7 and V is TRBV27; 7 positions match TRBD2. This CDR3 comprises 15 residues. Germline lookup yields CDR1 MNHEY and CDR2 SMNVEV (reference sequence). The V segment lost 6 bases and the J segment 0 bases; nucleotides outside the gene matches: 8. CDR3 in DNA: TGTGCCAGCAGGGCCTACGCGGGGGACTCCTACGAGCAGTACTTC. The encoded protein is CASRAYAGDSYEQYF.

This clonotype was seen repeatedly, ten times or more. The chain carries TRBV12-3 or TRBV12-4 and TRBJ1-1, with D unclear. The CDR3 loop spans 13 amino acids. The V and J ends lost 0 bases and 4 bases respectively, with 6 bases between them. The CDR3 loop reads CASSLAKGTEAFF. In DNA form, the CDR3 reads TGTGCCAGCAGTTTAGCCAAAGGCACTGAAGCTTTCTTT.

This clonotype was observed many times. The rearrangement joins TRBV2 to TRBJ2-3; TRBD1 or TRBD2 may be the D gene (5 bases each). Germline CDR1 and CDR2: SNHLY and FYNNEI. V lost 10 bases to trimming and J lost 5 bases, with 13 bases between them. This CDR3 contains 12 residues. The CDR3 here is CATRGDGDTQYF. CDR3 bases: TGTGCCACCCGAGGGGATGGAGATACGCAGTATTTT.

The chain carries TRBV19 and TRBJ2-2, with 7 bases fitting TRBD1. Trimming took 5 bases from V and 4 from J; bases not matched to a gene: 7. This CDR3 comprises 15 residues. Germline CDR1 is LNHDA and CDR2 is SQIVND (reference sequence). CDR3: CASSPQGVGTGELFF. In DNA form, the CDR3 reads TGTGCCAGTAGTCCCCAGGGGGTCGGCACCGGGGAGCTGTTTTTT.

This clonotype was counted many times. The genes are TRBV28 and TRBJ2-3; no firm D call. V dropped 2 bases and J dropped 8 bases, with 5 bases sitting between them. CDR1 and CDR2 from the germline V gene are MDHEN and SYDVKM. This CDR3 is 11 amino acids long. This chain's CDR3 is CASSLAGTQYF. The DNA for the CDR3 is TGTGCCAGCAGTTTAGCCGGTACGCAGTATTTT.

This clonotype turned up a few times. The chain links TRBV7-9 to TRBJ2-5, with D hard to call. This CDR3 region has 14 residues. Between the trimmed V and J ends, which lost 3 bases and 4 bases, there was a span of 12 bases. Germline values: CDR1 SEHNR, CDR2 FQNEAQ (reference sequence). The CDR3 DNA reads TGTGCCAGCAGCTTTTCTGGGCCCCGAGAGACCCAGTACTTC. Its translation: CASSFSGPRETQYF.